This T cell receptor beta chain was profiled in a study of PD-L1 blockade in urothelial cancer. Study observations and caveats: Better survival was predicted when blood TCR clonality before treatment fell below the median.

The assay was immunoSEQ multiplex PCR, and TCRdb's table has in-frame clones only and misses some. Of about 39,000 clones listed, around 89% are singletons. J lost 4 bases, V lost 6 bases, and 12 bases had no gene match. Germline V CDR1 and CDR2: SGHVS, FNYEAQ. There are 16 residues in the CDR3. Comments on this clone: Its cognate antigen is unknown.

Each patient supplied 1 to 8 pretreatment and on-treatment samples. The genes are TRBV7-6 and TRBJ2-1; 7 bases align to TRBD2. This specimen was PBMCs, taken around atezolizumab (anti-PD-L1) treatment. The source is a man in his 60s with urothelial cancer. The CDR3: CASSRPSGELYNEQFF. CDR3 DNA sequence: TGTGCCAGCAGTCGGCCTAGCGGAGAGTTATACAATGAGCAGTTCTTC.